Listed here are 17 T cell receptor beta chains from one sample, sequenced in a study of cytomegalovirus exposure and HLA in healthy donors. Researchers ran the PCR with 60 Vbeta and 13 Jbeta primers. TCRdb's copy holds only in-frame clones and misses some; the assay was immunoSEQ multiplex PCR. This sample lists around 100,000 clones; its ten largest clones have 6.8%. Sequenced: PBMCs. All receptors come from a man aged 35 to 55 in good health and CMV-seropositive.

The V gene is TRBV29-1, the J gene TRBJ1-3; D may be TRBD1 (6 bases). This CDR3 region has 14 residues. Germline lookup yields CDR1 SQVTM and CDR2 ANQGSEA. The V end was cut by 4 bases, the J end by 0 bases, with 10 bases between. Written as DNA, the CDR3 is TGCAGCGTTGGGGACACCAGCTCTGGAAACACCATATATTTT. It codes for CSVGDTSSGNTIYF.

The chain carries TRBV6-6 and TRBJ2-5; no definite D call. The CDR3 is made up of 15 amino acids. The V end was cut by 3 bases, the J end by 1 base, with 12 bases between. CDR1 is MNHNY, CDR2 SVGAGI, per germline (reference sequence). The CDR3 loop is CASSYPRGIQETQYF. Written as DNA, the CDR3 is TGTGCCAGCAGTTATCCTCGAGGCATCCAAGAGACCCAGTACTTC.

CDR3 nucleotides: TGTGCCAGCAGCTCGACTAGCGCCTGGGAGCAGTTCTTC. Translating it yields CASSSTSAWEQFF. The chain carries TRBV5-6 and TRBJ2-1; 8 bases match TRBD2. Germline V gene sequence: CDR1 SGHDT, CDR2 YYEEEE. The V segment lost 3 bases and the J segment 10 bases; nucleotides outside the gene matches: 6. The CDR3 is 13 residues long.

The rearrangement joins TRBV19 to TRBJ1-1, with D perhaps TRBD1 (5 bases). This CDR3 has 14 amino acids. CDR1 is LNHDA, CDR2 SQIVND, per germline (reference sequence). V was trimmed by 2 bases and J by 3 bases, leaving 10 bases between them. The CDR3 DNA sequence: TGTGCCAGTAGTATACAGGGATTGGACACTGAAGCTTTCTTT. Its translation is CASSIQGLDTEAFF.

The rearrangement joins TRBV28 to TRBJ2-2; D is possibly TRBD2 (6 bases). The CDR3 runs to 16 residues. Germline assignment: CDR1 MDHEN and CDR2 SYDVKM. Trimming shortened V by 3 bases and J by 6 bases, and 17 bases separated the two germline ends. For the CDR3, the DNA is TGTGCCAGCAGTTTTCCGGGACTGACCCTTTCCGGGGAGCTGTTTTTT. Translating gives CASSFPGLTLSGELFF.

The chain recombines TRBV11-3 with TRBJ2-2; possibly TRBD1 for D (6 bases). The CDR3 loop spans 14 amino acids. CDR1 and CDR2 from the germline V gene are SGHNT and YENEEA. Trimming took 7 bases from V and 4 from J, leaving 13 bases between them. The CDR3 DNA follows: TGTGCCAGCAAACAGGGATGGGGCACCGGGGAGCTGTTTTTT. Encoded protein: CASKQGWGTGELFF. The full variable domain, with the rest looked up from reference TRBV11-3 and TRBJ2-2, is EAGVVQSPRYKIIEKKQPVAFWCNPISGHNTLYWYLQNLGQGPELLIRYENEEAVDDSQLPKDRFSAERLKGVDSTLKIQPAELGDSAVYLCASKQGWGTGELFFGEGSRLTVL.

CDR3 region: CASSLRRFSEAFF. The CDR3 bases are TGTGCCAGCAGCTTAAGGAGGTTTTCTGAAGCTTTCTTT. The gene calls are TRBV7-3 and TRBJ1-1, with D hard to call. The CDR3 extends over 13 amino acids. Trimming removed 1 base from V and 6 bases from J, with 9 bases in between. Germline V CDR1 and CDR2: SGHTA, FQGTGA. The full variable domain, in which reference TRBV7-3 and TRBJ1-1 provide the parts outside the CDR3, is GAGVSQTPSNKVTEKGKYVELRCDPISGHTALYWYRQSLGQGPEFLIYFQGTGAADDSGLPNDRFFAVRPEGSVSTLKIQRTERGDSAVYLCASSLRRFSEAFFGQGTRLTVV.

V and J are TRBV6-5 and TRBJ2-7, with TRBD2 matching 12 bases. V lost 4 bases, J lost 7 bases, and 11 bases stayed unmatched. Germline CDR1 is MNHEY and CDR2 is SVGAGI. CDR3 length: 16 amino acids. The CDR3 spells CASSFPLAGGVGEQYF. CDR3 sequence (DNA): TGTGCCAGCAGTTTCCCTCTAGCGGGAGGGGTGGGAGAGCAGTACTTC.

V is TRBV5-1 and J is TRBJ2-7; 14 positions match TRBD2. Trimming removed 7 bases from V and 3 bases from J; junction bases left unmatched: 3. The germline V gene encodes CDR1 SGHRS and CDR2 YFSETQ. The CDR3 sequence is 14 residues long. CDR3 amino acids: CASHGTSGSYEQYF. CDR3 nucleotide sequence: TGCGCCAGCCACGGGACTAGCGGGAGCTACGAGCAGTACTTC.

V is TRBV12-5 and J is TRBJ2-3; 7 bases are shared with TRBD1. With V trimmed by 2 bases and J by 4 bases, 0 bases remained unmatched. Looked up from germline, CDR1 is LGHNT and CDR2 is FRNRAP. This CDR3 has 13 amino acids. CDR3 amino acids: CASGLRGPDTQYF. The DNA of the CDR3 is TGTGCTAGTGGTTTGAGGGGGCCAGATACGCAGTATTTT.

V is TRBV4-2 and J is TRBJ1-2; D gene ambiguous. The germline V gene has CDR1 LGHNA and CDR2 YNFKEQ. The CDR3 is 16 amino acids. V dropped 6 bases and J dropped 3 bases, with 20 bases sitting between them. The CDR3 protein is CASRRDPNAAYYGYTF. CDR3 DNA sequence: TGTGCCAGCAGACGCGACCCTAACGCGGCTTACTATGGCTACACCTTC.

The V gene is TRBV11-2, the J gene TRBJ2-7; 8 nucleotides align to TRBD1. Germline V CDR1 and CDR2: SGHAT, FQNNGV. CDR3 length: 16 amino acids. The J segment lost 6 bases and the V segment lost 2 bases, leaving 12 bases of the junction unmatched. DNA for the CDR3: TGTGCCAGCAGCTTAATAACAGGGGGGTATATGGGCGAGCAGTACTTC. Protein sequence: CASSLITGGYMGEQYF. Full variable domain (rest looked up from reference TRBV11-2 and TRBJ2-7): EAGVAQSPRYKIIEKRQSVAFWCNPISGHATLYWYQQILGQGPKLLIQFQNNGVVDDSQLPKDRFSAERLKGVDSTLKIQPAKLEDSAVYLCASSLITGGYMGEQYFGPGTRLTVT.

The chain has TRBV6-5 and TRBJ1-2; no firm D call. Between the trimmed V and J ends, which lost 5 bases and 8 bases, there was a span of 12 bases. This CDR3 contains 12 residues. Germline CDR1 and CDR2: MNHEY and SVGAGI. The DNA for the CDR3 is TGTGCCAGCAGTGATGCCCGGCGGGGCTACACCTTC. Translating gives CASSDARRGYTF.

The chain carries TRBV10-2 and TRBJ1-2; D gene ambiguous. The CDR3 contains 13 residues. Trimming stripped 4 bases from V and 9 bases from J, with 15 bases between. Germline assignment: CDR1 WSHSY and CDR2 SAAADI. CDR3 in amino acids: CASSGLASERYTF. CDR3 bases: TGCGCCAGCAGTGGTCTGGCTTCGGAGCGCTACACCTTC.

The genes are TRBV27 and TRBJ2-7, with TRBD2 matching 8 bases. The CDR3 consists of 14 residues. Germline values: CDR1 MNHEY, CDR2 SMNVEV (reference sequence). Losses at the gene ends were 10 bases for V and 3 bases for J; bases not matched to a gene: 11. The CDR3 sequence: CATASVSGSYEQYF. The DNA for the CDR3 is TGTGCCACGGCATCAGTAAGCGGGAGCTACGAGCAGTACTTC.

This chain connects TRBV10-3 to TRBJ1-3; D gene ambiguous. With 8 bases removed from V and 2 bases from J, the gap between germline ends came to 13 bases. CDR1 ENHRY and CDR2 SYGVKD come from the germline V gene. The CDR3 covers 14 residues. The CDR3 DNA reads TGTGCCATCGGGAGTCCCGGAACTGGAAACACCATATATTTT. It encodes CAIGSPGTGNTIYF.

The chain has TRBV15 and TRBJ2-1; 10 positions agree with TRBD2. CDR1 is LNHNV and CDR2 is YYDKDF in the germline V gene (reference sequence). The trim removed 0 bases at V and 5 bases at J, leaving 4 bases unmatched. The CDR3 loop spans 16 amino acids. CDR3 DNA: TGTGCCACCAGCAGAGATTACCTAGCGGGGGACAATGAGCAGTTCTTC. Translation: CATSRDYLAGDNEQFF.